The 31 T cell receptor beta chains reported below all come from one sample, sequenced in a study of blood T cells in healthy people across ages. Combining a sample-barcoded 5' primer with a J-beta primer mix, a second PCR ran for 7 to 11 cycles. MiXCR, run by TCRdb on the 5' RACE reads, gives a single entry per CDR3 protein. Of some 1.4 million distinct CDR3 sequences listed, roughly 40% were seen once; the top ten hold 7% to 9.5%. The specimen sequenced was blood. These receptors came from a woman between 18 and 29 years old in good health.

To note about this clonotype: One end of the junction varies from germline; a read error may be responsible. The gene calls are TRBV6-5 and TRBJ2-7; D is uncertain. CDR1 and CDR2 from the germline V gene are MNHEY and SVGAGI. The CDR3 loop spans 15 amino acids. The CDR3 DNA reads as TGTGACAGCCGAATGGCAGGAGCCGGCTCCTACGAGCAGTACTTC. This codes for CDSRMAGAGSYEQYF.

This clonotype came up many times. CDR3 sequence: CASSERGGSYNEQFF. The CDR3 DNA sequence: TGTGCCAGCAGTGAGAGAGGAGGCTCCTACAATGAGCAGTTCTTC. J is TRBJ2-1 and V is TRBV6-1, with D perhaps matching TRBD2 (5 bases). Germline V gene sequence: CDR1 MNHNS, CDR2 SASEGT. Deletions cut 3 bases from V and 0 bases from J, with 9 bases between. There are 15 residues in the CDR3.

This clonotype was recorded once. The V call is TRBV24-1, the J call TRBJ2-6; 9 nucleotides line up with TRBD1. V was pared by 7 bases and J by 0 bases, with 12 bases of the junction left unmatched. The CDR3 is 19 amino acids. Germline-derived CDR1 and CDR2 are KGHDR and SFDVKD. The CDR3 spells CATSDSGTGSTSGANVLTF. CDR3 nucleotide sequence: TGTGCCACCAGCGACTCCGGGACAGGGAGTACCTCTGGGGCCAACGTCCTGACTTTC.

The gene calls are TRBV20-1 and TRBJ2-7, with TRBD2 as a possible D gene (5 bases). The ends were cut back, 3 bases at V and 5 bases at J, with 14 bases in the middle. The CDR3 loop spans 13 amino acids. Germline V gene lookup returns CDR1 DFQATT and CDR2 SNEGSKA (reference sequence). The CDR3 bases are TGCAGTGCTAGTGGACGGGGAGTCCACGAGCAGTACTTC. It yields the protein CSASGRGVHEQYF.

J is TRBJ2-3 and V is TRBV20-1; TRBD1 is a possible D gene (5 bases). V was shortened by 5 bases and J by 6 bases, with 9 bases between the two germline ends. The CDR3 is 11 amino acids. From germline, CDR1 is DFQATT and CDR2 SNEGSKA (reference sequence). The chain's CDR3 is CSAGQKDTQYF. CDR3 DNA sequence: TGCAGTGCTGGACAAAAGGATACGCAGTATTTT.

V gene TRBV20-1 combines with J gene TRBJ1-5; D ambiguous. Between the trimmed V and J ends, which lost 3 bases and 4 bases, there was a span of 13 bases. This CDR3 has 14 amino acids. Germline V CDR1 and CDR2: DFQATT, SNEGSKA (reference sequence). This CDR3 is CSASIPGQNQPQHF. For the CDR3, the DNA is TGCAGTGCTAGTATCCCAGGTCAGAATCAGCCCCAGCATTTT.

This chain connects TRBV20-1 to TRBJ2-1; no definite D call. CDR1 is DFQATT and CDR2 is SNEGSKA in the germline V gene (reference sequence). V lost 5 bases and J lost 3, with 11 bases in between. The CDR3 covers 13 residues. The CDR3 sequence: CSALSSGYNEQFF. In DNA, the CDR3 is TGCAGTGCTTTATCTAGTGGCTACAATGAGCAGTTCTTC.

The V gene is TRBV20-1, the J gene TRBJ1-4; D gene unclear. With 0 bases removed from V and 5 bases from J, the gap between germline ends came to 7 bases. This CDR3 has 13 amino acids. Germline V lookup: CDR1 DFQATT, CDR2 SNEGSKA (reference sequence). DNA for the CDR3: TGCAGTGCTAGAGAGGATGTCAATGAAAAACTGTTTTTT. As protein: CSAREDVNEKLFF.

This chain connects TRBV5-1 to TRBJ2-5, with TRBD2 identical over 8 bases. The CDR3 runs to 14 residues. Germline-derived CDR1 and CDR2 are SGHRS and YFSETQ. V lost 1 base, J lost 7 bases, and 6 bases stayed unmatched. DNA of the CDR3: TGCGCCAGCAGCTTGATGACTAGCGAGGTGACCCAGTACTTC. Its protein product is CASSLMTSEVTQYF.

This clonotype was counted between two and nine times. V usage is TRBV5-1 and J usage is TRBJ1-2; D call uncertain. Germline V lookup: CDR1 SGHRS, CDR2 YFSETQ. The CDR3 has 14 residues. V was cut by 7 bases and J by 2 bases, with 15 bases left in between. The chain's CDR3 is CASRRGQSNYGYTF. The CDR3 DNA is TGCGCCAGCCGCCGAGGTCAGTCAAACTATGGCTACACCTTC.

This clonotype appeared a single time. CDR3 sequence reads: CASSSGTTADTQYF. CDR3 in DNA: TGTGCCAGCAGCTCGGGGACTACTGCAGATACGCAGTATTTT. The chain couples TRBV7-2 to TRBJ2-3; 7 bases line up with TRBD2. Germline CDR1 and CDR2: SGHTA and FQGNSA. Germline trimming cut 4 bases from V and 4 bases from J; bases unmatched to any gene: 5. This CDR3 contains 14 residues.

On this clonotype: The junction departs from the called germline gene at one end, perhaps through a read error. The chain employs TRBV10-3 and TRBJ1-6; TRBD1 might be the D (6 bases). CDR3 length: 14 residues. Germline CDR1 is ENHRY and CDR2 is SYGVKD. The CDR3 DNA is TGTGCCACCCAAGGACCGGACAGTAATTCACCCCCCCACTTT. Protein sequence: CATQGPDSNSPPHF.

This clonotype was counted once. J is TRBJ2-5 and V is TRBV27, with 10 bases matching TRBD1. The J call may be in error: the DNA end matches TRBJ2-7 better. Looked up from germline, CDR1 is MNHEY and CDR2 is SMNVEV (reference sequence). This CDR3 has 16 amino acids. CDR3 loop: CASSLIGQGGSYEQYF. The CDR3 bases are TGTGCCAGCAGTTTAATTGGACAGGGGGGTTCCTACGAGCAGTACTTC.

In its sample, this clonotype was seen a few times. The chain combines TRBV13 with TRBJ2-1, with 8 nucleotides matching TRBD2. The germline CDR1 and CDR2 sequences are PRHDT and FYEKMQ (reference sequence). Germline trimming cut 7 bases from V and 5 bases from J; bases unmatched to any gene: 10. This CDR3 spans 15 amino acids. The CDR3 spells CASNERLAGDNEQFF. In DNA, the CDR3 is TGTGCCAGCAATGAAAGGCTAGCGGGTGACAATGAGCAGTTCTTC.

Here the CDR3 reads CSANPGHRYEQYF. The CDR3 DNA is TGCAGTGCCAACCCGGGACACCGCTACGAGCAGTACTTC. The genes are TRBV20-1 and TRBJ2-7, with D tentatively TRBD1 (6 bases). The CDR3 runs 13 residues. Trimming cost V 6 bases and J 3 bases, with 15 bases left between them. Per the germline V gene, CDR1 is DFQATT and CDR2 is SNEGSKA (reference sequence).

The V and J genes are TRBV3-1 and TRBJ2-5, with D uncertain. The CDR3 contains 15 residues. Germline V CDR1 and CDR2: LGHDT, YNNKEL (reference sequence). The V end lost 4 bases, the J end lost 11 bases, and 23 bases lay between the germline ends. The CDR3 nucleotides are TGTGCCAGCAGCCGACAAATTCTTGGAGACGGAGAGCAGTACTTC. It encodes CASSRQILGDGEQYF.

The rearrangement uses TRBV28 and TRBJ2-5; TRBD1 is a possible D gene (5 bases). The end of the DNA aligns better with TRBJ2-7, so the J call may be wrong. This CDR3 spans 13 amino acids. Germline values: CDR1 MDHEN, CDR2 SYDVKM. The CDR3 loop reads CASSGQRPNEQYF. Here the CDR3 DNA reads TGTGCCAGCAGCGGACAACGCCCCAACGAGCAGTACTTC.

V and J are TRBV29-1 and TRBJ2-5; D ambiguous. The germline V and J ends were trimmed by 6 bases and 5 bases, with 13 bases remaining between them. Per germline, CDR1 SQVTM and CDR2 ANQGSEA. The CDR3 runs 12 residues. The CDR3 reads CSVSASDETQYF. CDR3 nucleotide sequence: TGCAGCGTCAGTGCGAGCGACGAGACCCAGTACTTC.

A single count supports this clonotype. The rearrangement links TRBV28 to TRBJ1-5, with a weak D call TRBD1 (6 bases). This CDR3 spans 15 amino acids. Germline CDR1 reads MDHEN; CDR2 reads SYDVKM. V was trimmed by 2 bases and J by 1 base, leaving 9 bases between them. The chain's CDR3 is CASSLPGASNQPQHF. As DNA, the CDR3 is TGTGCCAGCAGTTTACCGGGGGCAAGCAATCAGCCCCAGCATTTT.

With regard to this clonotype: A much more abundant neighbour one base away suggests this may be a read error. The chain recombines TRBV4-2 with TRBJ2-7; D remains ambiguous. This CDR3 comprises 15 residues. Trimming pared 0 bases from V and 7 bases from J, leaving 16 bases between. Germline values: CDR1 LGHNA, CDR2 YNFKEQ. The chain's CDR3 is CASSQDPGSYNEQYF. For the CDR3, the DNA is TGTGCCAGCAGCCAAGATCCCGGGTCCTACAATGAGCAGTACTTC.

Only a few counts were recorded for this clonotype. The CDR3 spells CAISESSAYNEQFF. CDR3 DNA sequence: TGTGCCATCAGTGAGTCTAGCGCATACAATGAGCAGTTCTTC. The chain is built from TRBV10-3 and TRBJ2-1; a possible D gene is TRBD2 (5 bases). The V end lost 0 bases, the J end lost 4 bases, and 7 bases lay between the germline ends. Germline CDR1 is ENHRY and CDR2 is SYGVKD. The CDR3 contains 14 residues.

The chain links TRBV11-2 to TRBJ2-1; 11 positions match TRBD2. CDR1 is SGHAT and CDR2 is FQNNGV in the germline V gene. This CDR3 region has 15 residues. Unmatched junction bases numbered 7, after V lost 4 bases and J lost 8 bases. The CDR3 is CASSSTTSGTDEQFF. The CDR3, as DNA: TGTGCCAGCAGCTCCACGACTAGCGGGACCGATGAGCAGTTCTTC.

The CDR3 region has the DNA TGTGCCAGCAGCTTAGATGGGGGGGGTCCCCAGCATTTT. It specifies CASSLDGGGPQHF. The J gene is TRBJ1-5, the V gene TRBV7-2, with D perhaps matching TRBD1 (5 bases). The CDR3 length is 13 residues. Germline V lookup: CDR1 SGHTA, CDR2 FQGNSA. Trimming left V 1 base short and J 10 bases short, with 11 bases between.

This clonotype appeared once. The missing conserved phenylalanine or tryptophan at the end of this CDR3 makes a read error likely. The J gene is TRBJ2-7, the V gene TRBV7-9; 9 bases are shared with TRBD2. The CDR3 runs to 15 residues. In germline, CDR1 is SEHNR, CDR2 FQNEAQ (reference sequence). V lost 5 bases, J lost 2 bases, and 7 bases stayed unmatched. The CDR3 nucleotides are TGTGCCAGCAGCATTGGACTAGCGTCAACCTACGAGCAGTACTCC. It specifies CASSIGLASTYEQYS.

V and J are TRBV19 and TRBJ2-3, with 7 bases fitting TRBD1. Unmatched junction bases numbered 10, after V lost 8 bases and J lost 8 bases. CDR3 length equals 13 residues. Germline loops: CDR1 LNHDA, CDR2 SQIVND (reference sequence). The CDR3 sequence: CASGQAGAGTQYF. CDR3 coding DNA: TGTGCCAGTGGACAGGCTGGTGCGGGTACGCAGTATTTT.

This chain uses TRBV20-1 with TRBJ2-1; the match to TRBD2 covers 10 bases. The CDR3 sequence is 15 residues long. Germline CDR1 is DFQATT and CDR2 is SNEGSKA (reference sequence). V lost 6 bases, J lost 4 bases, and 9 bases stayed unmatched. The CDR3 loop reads CSAKKLAGRYNEQFF. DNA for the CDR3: TGCAGTGCGAAGAAACTAGCGGGGAGATACAATGAGCAGTTCTTC.

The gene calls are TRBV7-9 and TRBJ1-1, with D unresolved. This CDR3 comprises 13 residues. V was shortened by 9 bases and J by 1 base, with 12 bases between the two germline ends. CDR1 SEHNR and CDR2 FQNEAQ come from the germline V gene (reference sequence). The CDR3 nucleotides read TGTGCCAGAAACAATTGGGCGAACACTGAAGCTTTCTTT. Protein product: CARNNWANTEAFF.

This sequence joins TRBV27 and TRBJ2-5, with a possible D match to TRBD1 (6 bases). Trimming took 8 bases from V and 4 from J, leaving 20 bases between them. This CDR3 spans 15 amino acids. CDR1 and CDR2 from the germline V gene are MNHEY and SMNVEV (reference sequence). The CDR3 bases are TGTGCCAGCTCCCCTGGGCAGGGGATCATAGAGACCCAGTACTTC. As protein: CASSPGQGIIETQYF.

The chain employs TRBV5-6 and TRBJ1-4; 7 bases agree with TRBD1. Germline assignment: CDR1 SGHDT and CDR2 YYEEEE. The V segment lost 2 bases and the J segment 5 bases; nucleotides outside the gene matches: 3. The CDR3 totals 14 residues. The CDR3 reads CASSFGTENEKLFF. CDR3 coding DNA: TGTGCCAGCAGCTTTGGGACAGAAAATGAAAAACTGTTTTTT.

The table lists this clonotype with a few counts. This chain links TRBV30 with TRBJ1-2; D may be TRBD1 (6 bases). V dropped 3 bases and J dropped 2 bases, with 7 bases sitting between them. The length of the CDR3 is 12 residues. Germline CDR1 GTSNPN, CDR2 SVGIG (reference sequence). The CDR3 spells CAWRTGNYGYTF. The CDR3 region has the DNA TGTGCCTGGAGGACAGGCAACTATGGCTACACCTTC.

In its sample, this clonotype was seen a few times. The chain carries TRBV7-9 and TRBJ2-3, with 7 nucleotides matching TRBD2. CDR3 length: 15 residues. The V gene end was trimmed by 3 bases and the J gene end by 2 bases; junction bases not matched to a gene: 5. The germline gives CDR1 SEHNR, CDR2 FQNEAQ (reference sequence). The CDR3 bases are TGTGCCAGCAGCTTTGGGGGGACTACCACAGATACGCAGTATTTT. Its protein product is CASSFGGTTTDTQYF.